One sample yielded the 27 T cell receptor beta chains listed below, sequenced in a study of blood T cell repertoires in COVID-19. Here immunoSEQ multiplex PCR was the method, and the copy in TCRdb shows in-frame clones only, minus some. Of under 200,000 clones in the sample, under 85% were seen once. Sequenced input: peripheral blood. These receptors were collected from a woman older than 75 with acute or convalescent COVID-19.

The genes are TRBV11-2 and TRBJ2-5, with TRBD2 identical over 9 bases. The germline V gene has CDR1 SGHAT and CDR2 FQNNGV. This CDR3 spans 19 amino acids. J lost 4 bases, V lost 4 bases, and 19 bases had no gene match. Written as DNA, the CDR3 is TGTGCCAGCAGCTCATTCCTGGGGGTAGCGGGGGCCCCGAGAGAGACCCAGTACTTC. Translation: CASSSFLGVAGAPRETQYF.

The rearrangement joins TRBV19 to TRBJ1-6, with 10 bases that match TRBD1. V was pared by 4 bases and J by 9 bases, with 12 bases of the junction left unmatched. Per the germline V gene, CDR1 is LNHDA and CDR2 is SQIVND (reference sequence). This CDR3 comprises 17 residues. In DNA, the CDR3 is TGTGCCAGTAGTACGCTCGACCCCGGGACAGGGGTTTCACCCCTCCACTTT. As protein: CASSTLDPGTGVSPLHF.

V is TRBV7-2 and J is TRBJ2-1; 7 nucleotides line up with TRBD2. The germline gives CDR1 SGHTA, CDR2 FQGNSA. This CDR3 comprises 14 residues. Trimming at V came to 4 bases and at J to 1 base, leaving 1 base not matched to a gene. CDR3 nucleotides: TGTGCCAGCAGCTGGACTAGTTCCTACAATGAGCAGTTCTTC. Translated: CASSWTSSYNEQFF. Variable domain in full (rest from reference TRBV7-2 and TRBJ2-1): GAGVSQSPSNKVTEKGKDVELRCDPISGHTALYWYRQSLGQGLEFLIYFQGNSAPDKSGLPSDRFSAERTGGSVSTLTIQRTQQEDSAVYLCASSWTSSYNEQFFGPGTRLTVL.

The CDR3, as DNA: TGTGCCAGCAGTTACTCGAGGACAGGTTACAATGAGCAGTTCTTC. Its protein product is CASSYSRTGYNEQFF. The chain uses TRBV6-5 and TRBJ2-1; 7 nucleotides match TRBD1. After removal of 0 bases from V and 4 bases from J, the junction contained 3 bases not matched to a gene. The CDR3 covers 15 residues. From germline, CDR1 is MNHEY and CDR2 SVGAGI.

V gene TRBV6-5 combines with J gene TRBJ2-7; 7 bases map to TRBD1. From germline, CDR1 is MNHEY and CDR2 SVGAGI. Germline trimming cut 5 bases from V and 1 base from J; bases unmatched to any gene: 5. This CDR3 has 14 amino acids. CDR3 nucleotides: TGTGCCAGCAGTCGGGACAGAGTGTCCTACGAGCAGTACTTC. It specifies CASSRDRVSYEQYF.

This clone was detected only a few times. The J gene is TRBJ1-2, the V gene TRBV10-3; D might be TRBD1 (6 bases). The length of the CDR3 is 13 residues. V gave up 6 bases and J gave up 5 bases, with 13 bases separating them. CDR1 is ENHRY, CDR2 SYGVKD, per germline. The CDR3: CAISSDRWYGYTF. DNA for the CDR3: TGTGCCATCAGCTCCGACAGGTGGTATGGCTACACCTTC.

J is TRBJ2-7 and V is TRBV19; TRBD2 agrees at 9 bases. J was trimmed by 4 bases and V by 3 bases; bases with no gene match: 7. Germline V gene lookup returns CDR1 LNHDA and CDR2 SQIVND (reference sequence). This CDR3 region has 15 residues. Written as DNA, the CDR3 is TGTGCCAGTAGTATTAGCGGGGGCACAAGGTACGAGCAGTACTTC. Amino acid sequence: CASSISGGTRYEQYF. Together with reference TRBV19 and TRBJ2-7, the CDR3 gives the full variable domain: DGGITQSPKYLFRKEGQNVTLSCEQNLNHDAMYWYRQDPGQGLRLIYYSQIVNDFQKGDIAEGYSVSREKKESFPLTVTSAQKNPTAFYLCASSISGGTRYEQYFGPGTRLTVT.

The gene calls are TRBV13 and TRBJ2-1; a weak D match, TRBD2 (5 bases). CDR3 length: 13 residues. Germline CDR1 and CDR2: PRHDT and FYEKMQ (reference sequence). V dropped 2 bases and J dropped 7 bases, with 9 bases sitting between them. This CDR3 reads CASSLRGRNEQFF. CDR3 sequence (DNA): TGTGCCAGCAGCTTAAGAGGGCGTAATGAGCAGTTCTTC.

The V and J genes are TRBV29-1 and TRBJ2-5, with TRBD1 identical over 8 bases. Germline CDR1 reads SQVTM; CDR2 reads ANQGSEA. V was pared by 5 bases and J by 4 bases, with 6 bases of the junction left unmatched. The CDR3 totals 13 residues. The CDR3 sequence is CSVQWGTGETQYF. The DNA for the CDR3 is TGCAGCGTTCAGTGGGGGACAGGAGAGACCCAGTACTTC.

V gene TRBV29-1 combines with J gene TRBJ2-7; 7 nucleotides align to TRBD1. Trimming cost V 5 bases and J 3 bases; bases outside gene matches: 7. Per germline, CDR1 SQVTM and CDR2 ANQGSEA. The CDR3 extends over 13 amino acids. The CDR3 is CSVRTGVNYEQYF. CDR3 nucleotide sequence: TGCAGCGTTAGGACAGGCGTGAACTACGAGCAGTACTTC.

V usage is TRBV2 and J usage is TRBJ2-5, with D possibly being TRBD2 (5 bases). In germline, CDR1 is SNHLY, CDR2 FYNNEI. The CDR3 sequence is 15 residues long. The ends were cut back, 1 base at V and 5 bases at J, with 14 bases in the middle. CDR3 coding DNA: TGTGCCAGCAGTGAAGGCGGGCAAATCGGTGAGACCCAGTACTTC. Amino acid sequence: CASSEGGQIGETQYF. The whole variable domain, remainder taken from reference TRBV2 and TRBJ2-5, is EPEVTQTPSHQVTQMGQEVILRCVPISNHLYFYWYRQILGQKVEFLVSFYNNEISEKSEIFDDQFSVERPDGSNFTLKIRSTKLEDSAMYFCASSEGGQIGETQYFGPGTRLLVL.

CDR3 nucleotides: TGTGCCTGGAAGGGGCTAGATACGCAGTATTTT. It yields the protein CAWKGLDTQYF. The chain recombines TRBV30 with TRBJ2-3; D possibly corresponds to TRBD1 (5 bases). This CDR3 region has 11 residues. Germline CDR1 and CDR2: GTSNPN and SVGIG (reference sequence). Deletions cut 4 bases from V and 5 bases from J, with 7 bases between.

This sequence joins TRBV12-3 or TRBV12-4 and TRBJ2-7, with 7 bases aligning to TRBD1. Trimming took 5 bases from V and 9 from J; bases not matched to a gene: 7. This CDR3 is 12 amino acids long. The CDR3 spells CASSITTGRQYF. Written as DNA, the CDR3 is TGTGCCAGCAGTATAACGACAGGGAGGCAGTACTTC.

The chain links TRBV5-1 to TRBJ2-7, with D perhaps TRBD2 (5 bases). V shed 0 bases and J shed 6 bases, with 10 bases lying between them. The CDR3 runs to 13 residues. Per germline, CDR1 SGHRS and CDR2 YFSETQ. The CDR3 loop reads CASSLVGVREQYF. For the CDR3, the DNA is TGCGCCAGCAGCTTGGTCGGGGTTCGCGAGCAGTACTTC.

This clone has only one observation. The chain is built from TRBV19 and TRBJ2-1, with 7 bases that match TRBD2. V lost 3 bases to trimming and J lost 7 bases; unmatched junction nucleotides: 9. This CDR3 region has 15 residues. In germline, CDR1 is LNHDA, CDR2 SQIVND (reference sequence). CDR3 bases: TGTGCCAGTAGTATTAGCCCGGGAGGCCAAAATGAGCAGTTCTTC. Amino acids: CASSISPGGQNEQFF.

This clone has more than one count but fewer than ten. V usage is TRBV25-1 and J usage is TRBJ1-2; 7 bases map to TRBD1. Per the germline V gene, CDR1 is MGHDK and CDR2 is SYGVNS. J was trimmed by 6 bases and V by 7 bases; bases with no gene match: 8. The CDR3 spans 13 residues. CDR3 nucleotide sequence: TGTGCCAGCACCGACAGGGATCAGGATGGCTACACCTTC. It codes for CASTDRDQDGYTF.

The chain combines TRBV5-1 with TRBJ2-5, with D unclear. CDR3 length: 16 residues. Germline-derived CDR1 and CDR2 are SGHRS and YFSETQ. Trimming took 0 bases from V and 0 from J, leaving 12 bases between them. CDR3 sequence reads: CASSLAPHSNQETQYF. CDR3 sequence (DNA): TGCGCCAGCAGCTTGGCTCCTCACTCGAACCAAGAGACCCAGTACTTC.

This clone was observed a handful of times. The chain has TRBV5-1 and TRBJ2-5; TRBD2 matches at 12 bases. The CDR3 runs 15 residues. Germline-derived CDR1 and CDR2 are SGHRS and YFSETQ. Trimming cost V 5 bases and J 5 bases; bases outside gene matches: 7. DNA of the CDR3: TGCGCCAGCAGGCTAGCGGGGGGGCAGGAGGAGACCCAGTACTTC. Amino acid sequence: CASRLAGGQEETQYF.

DNA for the CDR3: TGTGCCAGCAGCGCGACAGGGGGTGGTACTGAAGCTTTCTTT. Translating gives CASSATGGGTEAFF. The chain joins TRBV7-3 to TRBJ1-1, with 9 nucleotides matching TRBD1. CDR3 length: 14 amino acids. V lost 5 bases and J lost 5; bases outside the gene matches: 6. In germline, CDR1 is SGHTA, CDR2 FQGTGA.

This chain connects TRBV23-1 to TRBJ1-5; D uncertain. TRBV23-1 is given ORF status, its function remaining uncertain. The V gene lost 4 bases and the J gene lost 3 bases, with 19 bases spanning the gap. The CDR3 has 17 amino acids. CDR3 DNA sequence: TGCGCCAGCAGTCTAAGGGTGAACGCCCGGGACAATCAGCCCCAGCATTTT. It specifies CASSLRVNARDNQPQHF.

The V gene is TRBV7-3, the J gene TRBJ2-7, with a weak D call TRBD2 (6 bases). Germline assignment: CDR1 SGHTA and CDR2 FQGTGA. The V end was cut by 5 bases, the J end by 1 base, with 12 bases between. The CDR3 sequence is 14 residues long. CDR3 loop: CASSLLASSYEQYF. CDR3 DNA sequence: TGTGCCAGCAGCCTCCTAGCGAGTTCCTACGAGCAGTACTTC.

The J gene is TRBJ2-3, the V gene TRBV2; tentatively, D is TRBD2 (5 bases). Germline loops: CDR1 SNHLY, CDR2 FYNNEI. This CDR3 is built from 13 residues. Trimming removed 7 bases from V and 1 base from J, with 9 bases in between. The DNA of the CDR3 is TGTGCCAGCACGGAGCGGCGCACAGATACGCAGTATTTT. Encoded protein: CASTERRTDTQYF.

V gene TRBV5-1 combines with J gene TRBJ2-3, with TRBD1 matching 7 bases. V shed 0 bases and J 1 base; nucleotides not matched to a gene: 5. This CDR3 has 16 residues. CDR1 is SGHRS and CDR2 is YFSETQ in the germline V gene. The CDR3 bases are TGCGCCAGCAGCTTGGGGACAGGAAGGGGCACAGATACGCAGTATTTT. Translating it yields CASSLGTGRGTDTQYF.

This clone was observed many times. V gene TRBV28 combines with J gene TRBJ1-2; TRBD1 agrees at 7 bases. This CDR3 comprises 14 residues. Germline trimming cut 2 bases from V and 4 bases from J; bases unmatched to any gene: 4. Germline-derived CDR1 and CDR2 are MDHEN and SYDVKM. CDR3 DNA: TGTGCCAGCAGTTTAGTTGCAGGGGGCTATGGCTACACCTTC. This codes for CASSLVAGGYGYTF.

This sequence joins TRBV7-2 and TRBJ2-2; the D is unclear. V was trimmed by 3 bases and J by 1 base, leaving 6 bases between them. The CDR3 loop spans 14 amino acids. Per germline, CDR1 SGHTA and CDR2 FQGNSA. The CDR3 protein is CASSLSWNTGELFF. CDR3 nucleotides: TGTGCCAGCAGCTTGTCATGGAACACCGGGGAGCTGTTTTTT.

The rearrangement links TRBV11-2 to TRBJ1-1; D is uncertain. The V gene lost 4 bases and the J gene lost 5 bases, with 8 bases spanning the gap. Germline CDR1 reads SGHAT; CDR2 reads FQNNGV. The CDR3 is 12 amino acids. CDR3 protein: CASSSAATEAFF. The CDR3 nucleotides are TGTGCCAGCAGCTCAGCGGCTACTGAAGCTTTCTTT.

A note on this clone: Additional DNA sequences in this sample encode the identical CDR3. This chain joins TRBV7-2 and TRBJ2-7; 8 positions match TRBD1. The CDR3 sequence is 15 residues long. Trimming cost V 3 bases and J 1 base; bases outside gene matches: 5. Germline CDR1 and CDR2: SGHTA and FQGNSA. In DNA, the CDR3 is TGTGCCAGCAGCTTGCGAACAGGGGGATCCTACGAGCAGTACTTC. The encoded protein is CASSLRTGGSYEQYF.